The 16 T cell receptor beta chains below were found in one sample sequenced in a study of human T cells and chemical hapten exposure. TCRdb itself ran the RACE reads through MiXCR, one entry per CDR3 protein. The sample has around 350,000 distinct CDR3 sequences; over 5% are singletons. Sample time point: pre-sensitization, week 0. Treatment in this sample: therapeutic diphenylcyclopropenone sensitization with weekly scalp DPC. This specimen consisted of whole blood, obtained in connection with sensitization to the hapten diphenylcyclopropenone (DPC). The receptors come from a young woman with alopecia areata. Some clones in this sample may be carry-over from other donors' samples.

V gene TRBV12-3 or TRBV12-4 combines with J gene TRBJ1-6, with 11 bases identical to TRBD1. V shed 5 bases, J shed 12 bases, and the junction held 6 bases outside the gene matches. CDR3 length equals 14 residues. The CDR3 spells CASSPGTGGLPLHF. The CDR3 nucleotides are TGTGCCAGCAGTCCCGGGACAGGGGGATTACCCCTCCACTTT.

This clonotype was detected ten times or more. This sequence joins TRBV2 and TRBJ1-2; 7 bases fit TRBD1. V gave up 0 bases and J gave up 3 bases; unmatched junction bases: 7. CDR1 SNHLY and CDR2 FYNNEI come from the germline V gene. This CDR3 spans 16 amino acids. CDR3 coding DNA: TGTGCCAGCAGTGAAGCCCTGACAGGGTATTACTATGGCTACACCTTC. Its protein is CASSEALTGYYYGYTF.

This clonotype was picked up a small number of times. The chain joins TRBV20-1 to TRBJ2-1; TRBD2 matches at 8 bases. Trimming at V came to 5 bases and at J to 4 bases, leaving 4 bases not matched to a gene. Germline assignment: CDR1 DFQATT and CDR2 SNEGSKA (reference sequence). The CDR3 has 13 residues. This CDR3 reads CSAQAGVYNEQFF. The CDR3 DNA follows: TGCAGTGCTCAAGCGGGGGTATACAATGAGCAGTTCTTC.

The genes are TRBV28 and TRBJ2-7, with D possibly called TRBD1 or TRBD2 (6 bases each). The CDR3 length is 14 residues. The V end lost 6 bases, the J end lost 5 bases, and 17 bases lay between the germline ends. CDR1 is MDHEN and CDR2 is SYDVKM in the germline V gene. In DNA form, the CDR3 reads TGTGCCAGCAGCCGGCCCGGGGGCCCTGACGAGCAGTACTTC. Amino acid sequence: CASSRPGGPDEQYF.

Ten or more counts support this clonotype. This rearrangement joins TRBV2 to TRBJ2-7, with D unresolved. Germline-derived CDR1 and CDR2 are SNHLY and FYNNEI. This CDR3 contains 13 residues. With 7 bases removed from V and 0 bases from J, the gap between germline ends came to 10 bases. In DNA form, the CDR3 reads TGTGCCAGCAACGATCTTCTCTCCTACGAGCAGTACTTC. It codes for CASNDLLSYEQYF.

V is TRBV18 and J is TRBJ1-1; TRBD1 matches at 9 bases. Germline V CDR1 and CDR2: KGHSH, LQKENI. CDR3 length: 15 residues. V was clipped by 2 bases and J by 5 bases; unmatched bases: 6. The CDR3 DNA reads TGTGCCAGCTCACCAGGACAGGGGACGAGGACTGAAGCTTTCTTT. Translated, it gives CASSPGQGTRTEAFF.

This clonotype was recorded many times. V gene TRBV13 combines with J gene TRBJ2-1; D is possibly TRBD1 or TRBD2 (5 bases each). The CDR3 is made up of 13 amino acids. The germline V and J ends were trimmed by 3 bases and 10 bases, with 13 bases remaining between them. The germline V gene has CDR1 PRHDT and CDR2 FYEKMQ (reference sequence). CDR3 sequence reads: CASSLPGASEQFF. CDR3 nucleotide sequence: TGTGCCAGCAGCTTGCCCGGGGCCTCCGAGCAGTTCTTC.

This clonotype was seen a few times. The chain carries TRBV7-9 and TRBJ1-1; a possible D gene is TRBD1 (5 bases). The CDR3 sequence is 13 residues long. V lost 9 bases to trimming and J lost 0 bases, with 11 bases between them. CDR1 and CDR2 (germline): SEHNR, FQNEAQ (reference sequence). In DNA, the CDR3 is TGTGCCAGTGTGGGGGAGATGAACACTGAAGCTTTCTTT. Residues: CASVGEMNTEAFF.

This clonotype came up many times. This chain connects TRBV29-1 to TRBJ2-5; a weak D match, TRBD2 (5 bases). Deletions cut 8 bases from V and 3 bases from J, with 10 bases between. Germline V gives CDR1 SQVTM, CDR2 ANQGSEA. The CDR3 is made up of 11 amino acids. The CDR3 nucleotides read TGCAGCCTGTGGGGAGAAGAGACCCAGTACTTC. It yields the protein CSLWGEETQYF.

This clonotype has just a few counts. The chain links TRBV18 to TRBJ1-1; maybe TRBD1 (5 bases). Germline CDR1 and CDR2: KGHSH and LQKENI. The V end lost 5 bases, the J end lost 1 base, and 14 bases lay between the germline ends. The CDR3 is 15 residues long. The CDR3 region has the DNA TGTGCCAGCTCATCTGATACAGGATGGAACACTGAAGCTTTCTTT. Translated: CASSSDTGWNTEAFF.

About this clonotype: It may be a read error: a sequence one base away is much more abundant. The chain combines TRBV25-1 with TRBJ1-2; D perhaps matches TRBD1 (6 bases). Germline V gene sequence: CDR1 MGHDK, CDR2 SYGVNS. The length of the CDR3 is 15 residues. CDR3 DNA sequence: TGTGCCAGCAGTGTAACGGGAGCGCAGGGGTTTGGCTACATCTTC. It is translated as CASSVTGAQGFGYIF.

The V and J genes are TRBV9 and TRBJ1-1; no reliable D call. The V gene lost 0 bases and the J gene lost 4 bases, with 10 bases spanning the gap. Looked up from germline, CDR1 is SGDLS and CDR2 is YYNGEE. The CDR3 covers 14 residues. The CDR3 region has the DNA TGTGCCAGCAGCGTAGCTTTCCGGGGCACTGAAGCTTTCTTT. Its protein product is CASSVAFRGTEAFF. Using reference TRBV9 and TRBJ1-1 for the parts outside the CDR3, the full variable domain is DSGVTQTPKHLITATGQRVTLRCSPRSGDLSVYWYQQSLDQGLQFLIQYYNGEERAKGNILERFSAQQFPDLHSELNLSSLELGDSALYFCASSVAFRGTEAFFGQGTRLTVV.

The chain carries TRBV7-8 and TRBJ2-3; weak D call: TRBD2 (5 bases). Germline values: CDR1 SGHVS, CDR2 FQNEAQ. V was cut by 5 bases and J by 8 bases, with 8 bases left in between. CDR3 length: 11 amino acids. This CDR3 reads CASSSEGTQYF. DNA for the CDR3: TGTGCCAGCAGCAGCGAGGGTACGCAGTATTTT.

This rearrangement joins TRBV3-1 to TRBJ1-4; D unclear. V was clipped by 1 base and J by 8 bases, with 8 bases between them. Germline lookup yields CDR1 LGHDT and CDR2 YNNKEL (reference sequence). The CDR3 consists of 13 residues. This CDR3 reads CASSQVLDEKLFF. The CDR3 nucleotides are TGTGCCAGCAGCCAAGTGTTGGACGAAAAACTGTTTTTT.

This clonotype was recorded at least ten times. CDR3 bases: TGTGCCAGCAGAAGGGGCGGGACTAGAGACACAGATACGCAGTATTTT. The encoded protein is CASRRGGTRDTDTQYF. The chain recombines TRBV6-5 with TRBJ2-3; the match to TRBD2 covers 8 bases. Germline V CDR1 and CDR2: MNHEY, SVGAGI. The J segment lost 2 bases and the V segment lost 6 bases, leaving 10 bases of the junction unmatched. The CDR3 spans 16 residues.

The table lists this clonotype with a few counts. The chain is built from TRBV3-1 and TRBJ1-6; D unclear. Germline-derived CDR1 and CDR2 are LGHDT and YNNKEL (reference sequence). V lost 0 bases and J 9 bases, leaving 6 bases between the germline ends. The CDR3 is 13 amino acids. The CDR3 DNA sequence: TGTGCCAGCAGCCAAGATCGGGGTTCACCCCTCCACTTT. This sequence encodes CASSQDRGSPLHF. Looking up the rest from reference TRBV3-1 and TRBJ1-6 gives the full variable domain: DTAVSQTPKYLVTQMGNDKSIKCEQNLGHDTMYWYKQDSKKFLKIMFSYNNKELIINETVPNRFSPKSPDKAHLNLHINSLELGDSAVYFCASSQDRGSPLHFGNGTRLTVT.